A selection of T cell receptor beta chains follows, all from one sample in a study of immune evolution from preneoplasia to lung adenocarcinoma. Here immunoSEQ multiplex PCR was the method, and the copy in TCRdb shows in-frame clones only, minus some. Of tens of thousands of clones in the sample, approximately 80% were seen once. Material: FFPE invasive lung adenocarcinoma tissue. All receptors come from a person aged 60 to 70 with lung adenocarcinoma. Both conserved end residues are part of each CDR3. D genes are given only for firm matches. Rows give clone size only sometimes, using once, few, many, or a class for an expanded clone.

abundance: NA
v_gene: TRBV5-1
j_gene: TRBJ2-6
d_gene: NA
CDR3nt: TGCGCCAGCTCGGAGGGGCACATCTCTGGGGCCAACGTCCTGACTTTC
CDR3aa: CASSEGHISGANVLTF

abundance: NA
v_gene: TRBV9
j_gene: TRBJ2-7
d_gene: NA
CDR3nt: TGTGCCAGCAGCGTAGAGATTAGCAGTTACGAGCAGTACTTC
CDR3aa: CASSVEISSYEQYF

abundance: NA
v_gene: TRBV5-8
j_gene: TRBJ2-5
d_gene: TRBD1
CDR3nt: TGTGCCAGCAGCTTACTAGCAGGGGGCAAAGAGACCCAGTACTTC
CDR3aa: CASSLLAGGKETQYF

abundance: NA
v_gene: TRBV6-4
j_gene: TRBJ2-6
d_gene: NA
CDR3nt: TGTGCCAGAACCGGGTCGACACCTGGGGCCAACGTCCTGACTTTC
CDR3aa: CARTGSTPGANVLTF

abundance: NA
v_gene: TRBV6-5
j_gene: TRBJ2-3
d_gene: NA
CDR3nt: TGTGCCAGCACCGAAACAGGGACAGATACGCAGTATTTT
CDR3aa: CASTETGTDTQYF

abundance: few
v_gene: TRBV19
j_gene: TRBJ2-7
d_gene: TRBD2
CDR3nt: TGTGCCAGTAGCCTGGGACTAGCAGACGAGCAGTACTTC
CDR3aa: CASSLGLADEQYF

abundance: NA
v_gene: TRBV5-1
j_gene: TRBJ1-1
d_gene: TRBD1
CDR3nt: TGCGCCAGCAGCTTAAGGGACAGGGTCCTTGAAGCTTTCTTT
CDR3aa: CASSLRDRVLEAFF

abundance: NA
v_gene: TRBV6-6
j_gene: TRBJ1-2
d_gene: NA
CDR3nt: TGTGCCAGCAGTTACTCGACAGCCCCGGGAGCTGGCTACACCTTC
CDR3aa: CASSYSTAPGAGYTF

abundance: NA
v_gene: TRBV5-1
j_gene: TRBJ1-2
d_gene: NA
CDR3nt: TGCGCCAGCAGCCCGGGACACCGAAACTATGGCTACACCTTC
CDR3aa: CASSPGHRNYGYTF

abundance: NA
v_gene: TRBV11-2
j_gene: TRBJ2-7
d_gene: NA
CDR3nt: TGTGCCAGCAGCTTAGGGCCAGGCAGCTACGAGCAGTACTTC
CDR3aa: CASSLGPGSYEQYF

abundance: once
v_gene: TRBV30
j_gene: TRBJ2-3
d_gene: NA
CDR3nt: TGTGCCTGGGAGAAAGGACGCACAGATACGCAGTATTTT
CDR3aa: CAWEKGRTDTQYF

abundance: NA
v_gene: TRBV6-5
j_gene: TRBJ1-1
d_gene: TRBD1
CDR3nt: TGTGCCAGCAGAGGACAGGGGAAGAACACTGAAGCTTTCTTT
CDR3aa: CASRGQGKNTEAFF

abundance: NA
v_gene: TRBV7-9
j_gene: TRBJ2-5
d_gene: TRBD2
CDR3nt: TGTGCCAGCAGCCACTCGGGGGGCCAAGAGACCCAGTACTTC
CDR3aa: CASSHSGGQETQYF

abundance: NA
v_gene: TRBV11-2
j_gene: TRBJ2-7
d_gene: TRBD2
CDR3nt: TGTGCCAGCAGCTTGGAGGGACTAGGCTACGAGCAGTACTTC
CDR3aa: CASSLEGLGYEQYF

abundance: NA
v_gene: TRBV5-1
j_gene: TRBJ1-2
d_gene: NA
CDR3nt: TGCGCCAGCAGCTTGGGATCGGGGGGCCCTAACTATGGCTACACCTTC
CDR3aa: CASSLGSGGPNYGYTF

abundance: NA
v_gene: TRBV5-1
j_gene: TRBJ2-3
d_gene: NA
CDR3nt: TGCGCCAGCAGCTTGGGGCTGGGACCGAAGGTAGATACGCAGTATTTT
CDR3aa: CASSLGLGPKVDTQYF

abundance: NA
v_gene: TRBV9
j_gene: TRBJ2-3
d_gene: TRBD1
CDR3nt: TGTGCCAGCAAAAGCGGACAGGGATATGAAGATACGCAGTATTTT
CDR3aa: CASKSGQGYEDTQYF